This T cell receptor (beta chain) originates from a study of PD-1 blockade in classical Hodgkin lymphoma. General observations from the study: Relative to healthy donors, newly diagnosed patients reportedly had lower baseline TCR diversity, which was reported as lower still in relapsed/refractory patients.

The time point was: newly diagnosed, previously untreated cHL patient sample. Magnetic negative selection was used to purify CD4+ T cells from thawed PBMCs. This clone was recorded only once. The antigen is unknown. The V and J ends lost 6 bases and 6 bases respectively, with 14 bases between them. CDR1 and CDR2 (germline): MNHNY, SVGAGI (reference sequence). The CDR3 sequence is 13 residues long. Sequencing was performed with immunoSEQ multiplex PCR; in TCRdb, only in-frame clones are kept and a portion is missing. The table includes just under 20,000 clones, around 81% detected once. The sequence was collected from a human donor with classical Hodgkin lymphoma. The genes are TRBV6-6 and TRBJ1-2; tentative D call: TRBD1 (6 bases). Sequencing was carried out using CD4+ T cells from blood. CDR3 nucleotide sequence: TGTGCCAGCAGCACCACAGGGATCAATGGCTACACCTTC. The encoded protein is CASSTTGINGYTF.